These 21 T cell receptor beta chains originate from one sample sequenced in a study of patients and donors after allogeneic stem cell transplantation. Via MiXCR, TCRdb re-called the RT-PCR reads, giving one row per CDR3 protein. The profile covers around 160,000 distinct CDR3 sequences, with roughly 30% appearing a single time and around 3.3% taken by the ten largest. The specimen was blood, either unsorted or a sorted T cell fraction (not recorded which). All receptors derive from a human donor who was either an allogeneic HSCT recipient or a stem cell or donor lymphocyte infusion donor (not recorded which). It is not recorded whose cells these are; they may come from a transplant donor.

V gene TRBV20-1 combines with J gene TRBJ1-4; the match to TRBD1 covers 8 bases. The CDR3 is 14 amino acids. CDR1 is DFQATT and CDR2 is SNEGSKA in the germline V gene (reference sequence). With V trimmed by 4 bases and J by 6 bases, 7 bases remained unmatched. The CDR3 spells CSAMTGEGHEKLFF. The DNA for the CDR3 is TGCAGTGCTATGACAGGGGAGGGACATGAAAAACTGTTTTTT.

The chain joins TRBV9 to TRBJ2-1; D not resolved. The V gene lost 1 base and the J gene lost 7 bases, with 9 bases spanning the gap. Germline V lookup: CDR1 SGDLS, CDR2 YYNGEE. This CDR3 spans 13 amino acids. In DNA form, the CDR3 reads TGTGCCAGCAGCGTACAGGAATATAATGAGCAGTTCTTC. Translating it yields CASSVQEYNEQFF. The full variable domain, completed using reference TRBV9 and TRBJ2-1, is DSGVTQTPKHLITATGQRVTLRCSPRSGDLSVYWYQQSLDQGLQFLIQYYNGEERAKGNILERFSAQQFPDLHSELNLSSLELGDSALYFCASSVQEYNEQFFGPGTRLTVL.

The rearrangement links TRBV12-3 or TRBV12-4 to TRBJ2-3; unclear D gene. The CDR3 consists of 15 residues. Trimming left V 8 bases short and J 8 bases short, with 23 bases between. The CDR3 loop is CASAGKPDPEVTQYF. The CDR3 nucleotides read TGTGCCAGCGCTGGGAAGCCCGACCCCGAGGTTACGCAGTATTTT.

There are a few counts of this clonotype. The chain couples TRBV28 to TRBJ2-6; D is undetermined. Germline CDR1 reads MDHEN; CDR2 reads SYDVKM. The V and J ends lost 8 bases and 13 bases respectively, with 18 bases between them. The CDR3 totals 13 residues. CDR3 loop: CASSLNPRLVLTF. The DNA for the CDR3 is TGTGCCAGCTCACTTAACCCCAGACTTGTCCTGACTTTC.

V and J are TRBV4-2 and TRBJ2-2, with a possible D match to TRBD2 (5 bases). The CDR3 sequence is 15 residues long. V lost 0 bases to trimming and J lost 6 bases, with 11 bases between them. Looked up from germline, CDR1 is LGHNA and CDR2 is YNFKEQ. The CDR3 DNA sequence: TGTGCCAGCAGCCAAGATAATAGAGGGTCCGGGGAGCTGTTTTTT. Translation: CASSQDNRGSGELFF.

This clonotype was seen only a few times. CDR3: CASRFSAPTSGRPTDTQYF. CDR3 in DNA: TGTGCAAGTCGCTTCTCGGCGCCGACTAGCGGGAGGCCCACAGATACGCAGTATTTT. V is TRBV12-2 and J is TRBJ2-3; TRBD2, the table's D call, was not compared with the DNA. TRBV12-2 is designated a pseudogene. The CDR3 runs 19 residues.

This clonotype was counted between two and nine times. This chain connects TRBV3-1 to TRBJ2-7; maybe TRBD2 (6 bases). Deletions cut 7 bases from V and 2 bases from J, with 15 bases between. This CDR3 region has 14 residues. CDR1 is LGHDT and CDR2 is YNNKEL in the germline V gene (reference sequence). The CDR3 loop is CASTAGTLTYEQYF. CDR3 sequence (DNA): TGTGCCAGCACCGCCGGGACTCTTACCTACGAGCAGTACTTC.

This clonotype was seen a handful of times. The CDR3: CASRKGPGSSVNEQFF. CDR3 nucleotides: TGTGCCAGCAGAAAAGGACCAGGGTCCAGCGTCAATGAGCAGTTCTTC. This sequence joins TRBV27 and TRBJ2-1; D possibly corresponds to TRBD1 (5 bases). This CDR3 has 16 residues. V lost 6 bases and J lost 6, with 21 bases in between. From germline, CDR1 is MNHEY and CDR2 SMNVEV (reference sequence).

This clonotype occurred once. The chain uses TRBV6-2 or TRBV6-3 and TRBJ2-1; D ambiguous. Looked up from germline, CDR1 is MNHEY and CDR2 is SVGEGT. Trimming shortened V by 7 bases and J by 4 bases, and 11 bases separated the two germline ends. The CDR3 loop spans 13 amino acids. This CDR3 is CASTLTRYNEQFF. The CDR3 DNA reads as TGTGCCAGCACCCTGACACGGTACAATGAGCAGTTCTTC.

This clonotype has only a few counts. The gene calls are TRBV29-1 and TRBJ1-4, with a tentative D call TRBD1 (6 bases). V dropped 6 bases and J dropped 4 bases, with 12 bases sitting between them. Germline V lookup: CDR1 SQVTM, CDR2 ANQGSEA. The CDR3 has 13 residues. The CDR3 DNA reads TGCAGCGTAGCGACAGGAGGTAATGAAAAACTGTTTTTT. Residues: CSVATGGNEKLFF.

This clonotype was detected ten times or more. The chain links TRBV20-1 to TRBJ1-5, with 9 bases identical to TRBD1. Per germline, CDR1 DFQATT and CDR2 SNEGSKA (reference sequence). CDR3 length: 15 amino acids. The ends lost 0 bases at V and 4 bases at J; junction bases unmatched: 4. The CDR3 reads CSARDSGQGNQPQHF. DNA for the CDR3: TGCAGTGCTAGAGATAGCGGACAGGGGAATCAGCCCCAGCATTTT.

This clonotype was seen only a few times. This chain joins TRBV4-3 and TRBJ1-2; TRBD1 matches 12 bases. This CDR3 contains 16 residues. The germline CDR1 and CDR2 sequences are LGHNA and YSLEER. V dropped 0 bases and J dropped 8; count of bases not matched to a gene: 7. CDR3 in amino acids: CASSQEGTGGSGGYTF. The CDR3 nucleotides are TGCGCCAGCAGCCAAGAGGGGACAGGGGGCAGTGGCGGCTACACCTTC.

V and J are TRBV5-1 and TRBJ2-3, with TRBD2 as a possible D gene (5 bases). The length of the CDR3 is 13 residues. V was pared by 0 bases and J by 5 bases, with 7 bases between. Germline V lookup: CDR1 SGHRS, CDR2 YFSETQ. The CDR3 reads CASSLGTGDTQYF. The CDR3 DNA is TGCGCCAGCAGCTTGGGGACTGGAGATACGCAGTATTTT.

V gene TRBV24-1 combines with J gene TRBJ1-1; a weak D match, TRBD1 (5 bases). Between the trimmed V and J ends, which lost 9 bases and 4 bases, there was a span of 17 bases. The CDR3 has 14 residues. In germline, CDR1 is KGHDR, CDR2 SFDVKD. CDR3 residues: CATPRPTGSTEAFF. CDR3 in DNA: TGTGCCACCCCGCGCCCAACAGGCAGCACTGAAGCTTTCTTT.

This chain joins TRBV27 and TRBJ1-5; D ambiguous. Germline assignment: CDR1 MNHEY and CDR2 SMNVEV (reference sequence). The CDR3 totals 14 residues. Trimming took off 2 bases at V and 3 bases at J, with 8 bases between the two ends. CDR3 DNA sequence: TGTGCCAGCAGTTTAGGCCGGGTCAATCAGCCCCAGCATTTT. Its protein is CASSLGRVNQPQHF.

This clonotype was picked up a small number of times. The chain couples TRBV10-3 to TRBJ2-3, with TRBD2 identical over 9 bases. CDR3 length equals 14 residues. J lost 4 bases, V lost 4 bases, and 3 bases had no gene match. CDR1 is ENHRY and CDR2 is SYGVKD in the germline V gene. The CDR3 region has the DNA TGTGCCATCAGTGTTGCTAGCGGGGCAGATACGCAGTATTTT. This gives the protein CAISVASGADTQYF.

The chain uses TRBV7-2 and TRBJ2-5; the match to TRBD1 covers 10 bases. The CDR3 is made up of 14 amino acids. CDR1 and CDR2 from the germline V gene are SGHTA and FQGNSA. V lost 5 bases to trimming and J lost 7 bases; unmatched junction nucleotides: 7. CDR3 nucleotides: TGTGCCAGCAGCCGGGACAGGGGATGGAGGACCCAGTACTTC. Translation gives CASSRDRGWRTQYF.

Here the CDR3 reads CASSGSAQRNIQYF. The CDR3 coding sequence is TGCGCCAGCAGCGGTTCGGCCCAGCGAAACATTCAGTACTTC. The chain links TRBV5-1 to TRBJ2-4; D ambiguous. Trimming removed 4 bases at V and 6 bases at J, with 14 bases between. The CDR3 spans 14 residues. Looked up from germline, CDR1 is SGHRS and CDR2 is YFSETQ.

This clonotype turned up a few times. The chain combines TRBV3-1 with TRBJ2-7, with TRBD2 identical over 11 bases. Looked up from germline, CDR1 is LGHDT and CDR2 is YNNKEL (reference sequence). Germline trimming cut 3 bases from V and 0 bases from J; bases unmatched to any gene: 13. The CDR3 has 19 amino acids. The CDR3 DNA sequence: TGTGCCAGCAGCCATTTGCTAGCGGGAGGCCGTAGCAGCTCCTACGAGCAGTACTTC. This sequence encodes CASSHLLAGGRSSSYEQYF.

This clonotype has a handful of counts. V and J are TRBV6-2 or TRBV6-3 and TRBJ2-1; no clear D gene. The V and J ends lost 7 bases and 0 bases respectively, with 7 bases between them. The length of the CDR3 is 13 residues. Germline CDR1 is MNHEY and CDR2 is SVGEGT. Here the CDR3 reads CASMLSSYNEQFF. The CDR3 coding sequence is TGTGCCAGCATGTTAAGCTCCTACAATGAGCAGTTCTTC.

This clonotype was picked up a small number of times. This rearrangement joins TRBV25-1 to TRBJ2-7; TRBD2 matches 7 bases. V dropped 5 bases and J dropped 9; count of bases not matched to a gene: 7. This CDR3 is 12 amino acids long. The germline V gene has CDR1 MGHDK and CDR2 SYGVNS. The CDR3 DNA sequence: TGTGCCAGCAGTCTCCGGGAGGCGGGGCAGTACTTC. Amino acids: CASSLREAGQYF.